This T cell receptor beta chain stems from a study of shared clonotypes between healthy human individuals. This table comes from immunoSEQ multiplex PCR, and its TCRdb copy is limited to in-frame clones, with some not included. The sample consists of millions of clones, approximately 93% of them appearing once. A word on this clone: Its antigen is undetermined.

The germline V gene encodes CDR1 SGDLS and CDR2 YYNGEE. This CDR3 contains 17 residues. The V and J ends lost 3 bases and 2 bases, in that order; junction bases with no gene match: 10. Study-level findings and limits: Naive subsets generally had larger estimated richness than memory subsets. It was expected that sequencing depth would affect clonotype sharing among donors.

Material: naive CD4+ T cells from PBMCs. Subset specified: CD45RA+ positively selected. The TCR was taken from a man aged 18 to 29 in good health. Some clones in this sample may be carry-over from other donors' samples. This chain connects TRBV9 to TRBJ2-3; 9 bases fit TRBD2. CDR3 DNA: TGTGCCAGCAGCGCCACGGCACTAGCGGGTCTCACAGATACGCAGTATTTT. This sequence encodes CASSATALAGLTDTQYF.